A selection of T cell receptor beta chains follows, all from one sample in a study of CD4 T cell repertoires in COVID-19. Assay: immunoSEQ multiplex PCR; the TCRdb copy retains only in-frame clones and omits some. The data hold about 24,000 clones, with over 90% observed a single time. The source material was circulating follicular helper CD4+ T cells (cTfh) from blood, sampled before the COVID-19 pandemic. Every receptor here comes from a human donor who had COVID-19. Each CDR3 is given without its conserved first and last residue. The size of a clone is reported for some rows only, either as once, few or many, or as a class for expanded clones.

J gene	V gene	clone size	CDR3 protein
TRBJ1-2	TRBV29-1	-	SVQQGIYGYT
TRBJ2-3	TRBV4-1	few	ASSQAPSGHLGDTQY
TRBJ2-7	TRBV7-8	-	ASSLQRGSEQY
TRBJ1-3	TRBV11-2	-	ASSLESVRGRSRSGNTIY
TRBJ1-4	TRBV6-5	-	ASSYTPIGTGEKLF
TRBJ2-3	TRBV15	-	ATSRAGGPDTQY
TRBJ1-3	TRBV10-3	-	AISESGLSSGNTIY
TRBJ1-5	TRBV18	-	ASSLGTDNQPQH
TRBJ2-5	TRBV28	-	ASRQTGAETQY
TRBJ1-1	TRBV6-5	-	ASSRKQGSTEAF
TRBJ1-1	TRBV5-6	-	ARSSGGGAYDTEAF
TRBJ2-3	TRBV28	-	ASSQGRDRGMTDTQY
TRBJ1-1	TRBV7-2	-	ASSLNRVNTEAF
TRBJ1-4	TRBV5-1	-	ASSVDRGGNEKLF
TRBJ1-2	TRBV30	-	AWATAYGYT
TRBJ2-1	TRBV4-2	-	ASSLTLAASYNEQF
TRBJ2-6	TRBV18	-	ASSPLLTTSGANVLT
TRBJ1-3	TRBV2	-	ASSRQTGAGNTIY
TRBJ2-7	TRBV28	-	ASSTIYGQGRRYEQY
TRBJ1-1	TRBV19	-	ASRNYGGGGETEAF
TRBJ1-5	TRBV10-3	-	AISDRDNNQPQH
TRBJ2-2	TRBV11-2	-	ASSLHSGRVTGELF
TRBJ2-1	TRBV10-1	-	ASTPRGSSYNEQF
TRBJ2-5	TRBV5-1	-	ASSYMDRGNAETQY
TRBJ1-2	TRBV4-1	-	ASSQVGGSNYGYT
TRBJ1-4	TRBV4-1	-	ASSQDPGINEKLF
TRBJ1-2	TRBV7-8	-	ASSLEGRNYGYT
TRBJ1-1	TRBV7-9	-	ASSETGGAF
TRBJ2-3	TRBV28	-	ASSLSGRTDTQY
TRBJ1-1	TRBV7-8	-	ASSLSTGMNTEAF
TRBJ1-1	TRBV28	-	ASSLGFRAGNTEAF
TRBJ2-1	TRBV6-1	-	ATRGTSNEQF
TRBJ1-4	TRBV28	-	ASTGKQKLF